Shown below are 29 T cell receptor beta chains from a single sample sequenced in a study of T cell changes during pregnancy in multiple sclerosis. The repertoire was sequenced with immunoSEQ multiplex PCR; TCRdb's copy has only in-frame clones and lacks some. Among 76,000 or so clones listed, roughly 95% were seen once. The specimen comprised peripheral blood, sampled in the second trimester of pregnancy. The source is a female donor in good health, enrolled as a control in a pregnancy study.

The rearrangement links TRBV19 to TRBJ2-7, with 9 bases matching TRBD1. V shed 4 bases and J 0 bases; nucleotides not matched to a gene: 4. The CDR3 runs to 15 residues. Looked up from germline, CDR1 is LNHDA and CDR2 is SQIVND (reference sequence). The CDR3 loop reads CASSNKDRGSYEQYF. CDR3 nucleotide sequence: TGTGCCAGTAGTAACAAGGACAGGGGCTCCTACGAGCAGTACTTC.

The rearrangement links TRBV4-3 to TRBJ1-1; 9 positions agree with TRBD1. CDR1 is LGHNA and CDR2 is YSLEER in the germline V gene. Trimming removed 0 bases from V and 8 bases from J; junction bases left unmatched: 7. The CDR3 sequence is 15 residues long. CDR3 in DNA: TGCGCCAGCAGCCAAGACGGGACAGGGCCATGGGAAGCTTTCTTT. Encoded protein: CASSQDGTGPWEAFF.

The genes are TRBV11-2 and TRBJ2-3, with TRBD2 matching over 10 bases. With V trimmed by 3 bases and J by 5 bases, 14 bases remained unmatched. Germline V gene lookup returns CDR1 SGHAT and CDR2 FQNNGV. The CDR3 length is 18 residues. The CDR3 DNA reads TGTGCCAGCAGCTTCCACTACCTTAAGCGGGGGGGCCAAGATACGCAGTATTTT. This sequence encodes CASSFHYLKRGGQDTQYF.

The chain carries TRBV30 and TRBJ2-7, with TRBD1 identical over 8 bases. CDR3 length: 14 residues. The V gene end was trimmed by 4 bases and the J gene end by 5 bases; junction bases not matched to a gene: 10. The germline gives CDR1 GTSNPN, CDR2 SVGIG (reference sequence). The CDR3, as DNA: TGTGCCTGGAACTATGGACAGGGCCTCCACGAGCAGTACTTC. It codes for CAWNYGQGLHEQYF.

The chain carries TRBV7-3 and TRBJ2-3; D might be TRBD1 (5 bases). V was trimmed by 1 base and J by 3 bases, leaving 14 bases between them. The CDR3 is 16 residues long. Per germline, CDR1 SGHTA and CDR2 FQGTGA. Written as DNA, the CDR3 is TGTGCCAGCAGCTTAATGGGCCAGGGTGCGACAGATACGCAGTATTTT. This translates into CASSLMGQGATDTQYF.

The chain employs TRBV15 and TRBJ2-1, with TRBD2 as a possible D gene (5 bases). This CDR3 is built from 14 residues. V was shortened by 4 bases and J by 3 bases, with 10 bases between the two germline ends. Germline V gives CDR1 LNHNV, CDR2 YYDKDF (reference sequence). CDR3 sequence (DNA): TGTGCCACCAGCAAGACCGGACTCTACAATGAGCAGTTCTTC. The encoded protein is CATSKTGLYNEQFF.

The CDR3 DNA reads as TGTGCCAGCAGCTCCCCCTCCCGGGGGGGCTACACCTTC. Translated: CASSSPSRGGYTF. This chain connects TRBV7-2 to TRBJ1-2; weak D call: TRBD1 (5 bases). Germline V gives CDR1 SGHTA, CDR2 FQGNSA. This CDR3 contains 13 residues. The V end was cut by 4 bases, the J end by 8 bases, with 14 bases between.

Of note for this clone: Without the conserved terminal phenylalanine or tryptophan, this CDR3 likely stems from a read error. The DNA is left out, because the CDR3 cannot be placed on it with certainty; the CDR3 is given as TCRdb lists it. The chain joins TRBV7-2 to TRBJ2-7; TRBD2, the D gene given by the table, was not confirmed from the DNA. The CDR3 numbers 12 amino acids, ends counted. Germline lookup yields CDR1 SGHTA and CDR2 FQGNSA. CDR3 sequence reads: CASSLGSGGFII.

The table lists this clone with a few counts. In DNA, the CDR3 is TGTGCCATCAGGGCTGGGACAGGGATGGACCAGCCCCAGCATTTT. This translates into CAIRAGTGMDQPQHF. The chain combines TRBV10-3 with TRBJ1-5; 9 bases align to TRBD1. V shed 6 bases, J shed 7 bases, and the junction held 10 bases outside the gene matches. Germline V gene sequence: CDR1 ENHRY, CDR2 SYGVKD. The CDR3 consists of 15 residues.

The chain recombines TRBV10-3 with TRBJ1-1; the D gene is possibly TRBD1 (5 bases). The CDR3 spans 16 residues. Germline CDR1 ENHRY, CDR2 SYGVKD. With 3 bases removed from V and 3 bases from J, the gap between germline ends came to 17 bases. CDR3 sequence (DNA): TGTGCCATCAGTGATGGGGGGAGTAGATCGGACACTGAAGCTTTCTTT. Protein sequence: CAISDGGSRSDTEAFF.

The V gene is TRBV27, the J gene TRBJ2-3, with D unclear. Trimming cost V 3 bases and J 3 bases, with 10 bases left between them. The germline V gene has CDR1 MNHEY and CDR2 SMNVEV (reference sequence). This CDR3 has 14 residues. The DNA of the CDR3 is TGTGCCAGCAGTTTGAGCACCTCGACAGATACGCAGTATTTT. Amino acid sequence: CASSLSTSTDTQYF.

The chain recombines TRBV9 with TRBJ1-2, with 8 bases lining up with TRBD1. The V gene's germline CDR1 is SGDLS and CDR2 YYNGEE. This CDR3 spans 12 amino acids. Losses at the gene ends were 4 bases for V and 7 bases for J; bases not matched to a gene: 3. CDR3 loop: CASSRDRTGYTF. The CDR3 DNA reads TGTGCCAGCAGCCGGGACAGGACTGGCTACACCTTC.

This chain uses TRBV5-1 with TRBJ2-5; D ambiguous. The J call is uncertain, as TRBJ2-7 better fits the DNA end. Germline CDR1 is SGHRS and CDR2 is YFSETQ. CDR3 size: 15 residues. The CDR3 loop reads CASSSTETYSYEQYF. CDR3 in DNA: TGCGCCAGCAGCTCCACAGAAACCTACTCCTACGAGCAGTACTTC.

This clone was picked up one time. This sequence joins TRBV19 and TRBJ1-5, with TRBD1 identical over 9 bases. Germline V lookup: CDR1 LNHDA, CDR2 SQIVND (reference sequence). The CDR3 consists of 17 residues. V lost 1 base, J lost 4 bases, and 8 bases stayed unmatched. CDR3 DNA: TGTGCCAGTAGTATAGTAGGACAGGGGATACGGAATCAGCCCCAGCATTTT. Translated: CASSIVGQGIRNQPQHF.

This rearrangement joins TRBV10-3 to TRBJ1-2, with unresolved D. V shed 7 bases and J shed 6 bases, with 15 bases lying between them. The CDR3 contains 13 residues. In germline, CDR1 is ENHRY, CDR2 SYGVKD. The CDR3 sequence is CAIIAGYGDGYTF. The CDR3 DNA reads TGTGCCATCATAGCTGGGTACGGCGATGGCTACACCTTC.

V gene TRBV4-3 combines with J gene TRBJ2-2; D call uncertain. Trimming stripped 1 base from V and 0 bases from J, with 12 bases between. The germline V gene encodes CDR1 LGHNA and CDR2 YSLEER. The CDR3 is 17 residues long. The CDR3 here is CASSQGMGTANTGELFF. As DNA, the CDR3 is TGCGCCAGCAGCCAAGGGATGGGCACCGCGAACACCGGGGAGCTGTTTTTT.

This clone appeared once. The V call is TRBV19, the J call TRBJ1-2; possible D gene TRBD1, 5 bases. CDR1 is LNHDA, CDR2 SQIVND, per germline (reference sequence). CDR3 length equals 17 residues. V shed 4 bases and J shed 6 bases, with 24 bases lying between them. The CDR3 protein is CASSTNRVGGFRDGYTF. CDR3 sequence (DNA): TGTGCCAGTAGTACGAACCGGGTCGGCGGTTTCAGGGATGGCTACACCTTC.

Here the CDR3 reads CAISESGTGDQPQHF. The CDR3 DNA follows: TGTGCCATCAGTGAATCCGGGACAGGGGATCAGCCCCAGCATTTT. V usage is TRBV10-3 and J usage is TRBJ1-5; 10 bases fit TRBD1. The length of the CDR3 is 15 residues. Germline-derived CDR1 and CDR2 are ENHRY and SYGVKD. V was pared by 3 bases and J by 5 bases, with 4 bases of the junction left unmatched.

The gene calls are TRBV7-2 and TRBJ1-1; tentative D call: TRBD1 (5 bases). Trimming took off 5 bases at V and 6 bases at J, with 19 bases between the two ends. The CDR3 runs 15 residues. The germline V gene has CDR1 SGHTA and CDR2 FQGNSA. The DNA for the CDR3 is TGTGCCAGCAGCGCCTTCGGAGGGGCATTGGCTGAAGCTTTCTTT. As protein: CASSAFGGALAEAFF.

The J gene is TRBJ1-2, the V gene TRBV20-1; D not certain. V lost 6 bases and J 4 bases, leaving 9 bases between the germline ends. Per the germline V gene, CDR1 is DFQATT and CDR2 is SNEGSKA (reference sequence). The CDR3 loop spans 11 amino acids. The CDR3 is CSARLSYGYTF. CDR3 in DNA: TGCAGTGCACGACTAAGCTATGGCTACACCTTC.

This rearrangement joins TRBV4-3 to TRBJ1-2; possibly TRBD1 for D (5 bases). The V and J ends lost 0 bases and 3 bases respectively, with 11 bases between them. CDR1 and CDR2 (germline): LGHNA, YSLEER. The CDR3 covers 15 residues. As DNA, the CDR3 is TGCGCCAGCAGCCAAGATCGCACAGGAGACTATGGCTACACCTTC. This sequence encodes CASSQDRTGDYGYTF.

The chain uses TRBV9 and TRBJ2-3, with TRBD2 matching 9 bases. In germline, CDR1 is SGDLS, CDR2 YYNGEE. Trimming removed 0 bases from V and 2 bases from J; junction bases left unmatched: 4. This CDR3 region has 16 residues. This chain's CDR3 is CASSVVAGAVTDTQYF. Written as DNA, the CDR3 is TGTGCCAGCAGCGTAGTAGCGGGGGCCGTCACAGATACGCAGTATTTT.

The chain uses TRBV7-3 and TRBJ1-5, with TRBD1 matching over 7 bases. J was trimmed by 5 bases and V by 5 bases; bases with no gene match: 6. The V gene's germline CDR1 is SGHTA and CDR2 FQGTGA. There are 14 residues in the CDR3. CDR3 nucleotide sequence: TGTGCCAGCAGCGGCAGACAGGGTTATCAGCCCCAGCATTTT. Translated, it gives CASSGRQGYQPQHF.

This clone was seen only once. This chain joins TRBV4-3 and TRBJ1-2; D gene ambiguous. The CDR3 length is 15 residues. Per germline, CDR1 LGHNA and CDR2 YSLEER. Deletions cut 3 bases from V and 4 bases from J, with 15 bases between. CDR3 region: CASSQLVGVRYGYTF. As DNA, the CDR3 is TGCGCCAGCAGCCAGCTCGTCGGGGTACGCTATGGCTACACCTTC.

The V and J genes are TRBV4-3 and TRBJ1-3; D gene unclear. The CDR3 length is 17 residues. CDR1 LGHNA and CDR2 YSLEER come from the germline V gene. Trimming took off 0 bases at V and 4 bases at J, with 16 bases between the two ends. CDR3 loop: CASSQDFAPREGNTIYF. As DNA, the CDR3 is TGCGCCAGCAGCCAAGATTTCGCGCCTCGGGAAGGAAACACCATATATTTT.

V and J are TRBV4-2 and TRBJ1-3; no firm D call. From germline, CDR1 is LGHNA and CDR2 YNFKEQ. Trimming pared 1 base from V and 3 bases from J, leaving 13 bases between. The CDR3 covers 16 residues. CDR3 sequence (DNA): TGTGCCAGCAGCCAAGCCTCGAGTTCGAATGGAAACACCATATATTTT. It encodes CASSQASSSNGNTIYF.

The chain combines TRBV19 with TRBJ2-5, with 11 bases aligning to TRBD2. Germline V CDR1 and CDR2: LNHDA, SQIVND (reference sequence). V shed 5 bases and J 5 bases; nucleotides not matched to a gene: 10. CDR3 length: 16 amino acids. The CDR3 DNA follows: TGTGCCAGTAGTCCCATGATGACTAGCGGGGTGGAGACCCAGTACTTC. Its protein is CASSPMMTSGVETQYF.

This rearrangement joins TRBV6-5 to TRBJ2-2, with 8 bases matching TRBD1. V gave up 4 bases and J gave up 7 bases; unmatched junction bases: 11. The CDR3 is 16 residues long. CDR1 is MNHEY and CDR2 is SVGAGI in the germline V gene. The CDR3, as DNA: TGTGCCAGCAGTTCCGCACAGGGGGTTTACATCGGGGAGCTGTTTTTT. It encodes CASSSAQGVYIGELFF.

The CDR3 DNA reads TGCGCCAGCAGCCAAGATGGGAGGGAAGCTTTCTTT. Its translation: CASSQDGREAFF. V usage is TRBV4-1 and J usage is TRBJ1-1; no reliable D call. Germline-derived CDR1 and CDR2 are MGHRA and YSYEKL. CDR3 length equals 12 residues. Deletions cut 0 bases from V and 8 bases from J, with 7 bases between.